The subject of this entry is one TCR beta chain. Its antigen is undetermined. All gene names here are mouse names. The data are from a study of tissue T cells after allogeneic stem cell transplantation. General study findings and limits: Anatomically similar tissues had similar TCR repertoires within each patient.

Here immunoSEQ multiplex PCR was the method, and the copy in TCRdb shows in-frame clones only, minus some. The table lists over 15,000 clones, about 70% of them singletons. Source material: spleen. The source is a female BALB/c mouse in good health. Strain haplotype at MHC: H2-d.

CDR3 loop: CASSDATGAYAEQFF. Partial CDR3 DNA: TGTGCCAGCAGTGATGCAACGGGGGCTTATGCTGAGCAGTTC. This chain links TRBV13-3 with TRBJ2-1; D is possibly TRBD1 or TRBD2 (6 bases each). Read coverage stops 1 residue before the CDR3 terminus; the germline J gene supplies the remainder. The CDR3 contains 15 residues. Germline V gives CDR1 NNHDY, CDR2 SYVADS. V was clipped by 0 bases and J by 4 bases, with 11 bases between them.